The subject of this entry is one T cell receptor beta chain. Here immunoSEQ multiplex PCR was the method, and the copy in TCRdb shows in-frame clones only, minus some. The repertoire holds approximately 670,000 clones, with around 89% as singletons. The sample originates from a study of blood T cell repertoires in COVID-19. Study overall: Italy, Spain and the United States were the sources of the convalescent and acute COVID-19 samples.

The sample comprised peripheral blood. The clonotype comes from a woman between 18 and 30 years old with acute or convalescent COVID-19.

CDR3 bases: TGCGCCAGCAGCTATCCCCGGGACAGGGCTACCTACAATGAGCAGTTCTTC. It translates to CASSYPRDRATYNEQFF. The V call is TRBV5-1, the J call TRBJ2-1, with 9 bases identical to TRBD1. The V segment lost 3 bases and the J segment 2 bases; nucleotides outside the gene matches: 9. CDR1 SGHRS and CDR2 YFSETQ come from the germline V gene. This CDR3 region has 17 residues. The entire variable domain, with the rest obtained from reference TRBV5-1 and TRBJ2-1, is as follows: KAGVTQTPRYLIKTRGQQVTLSCSPISGHRSVSWYQQTPGQGLQFLFEYFSETQRNKGNFPGRFSGRQFSNSRSEMNVSTLELGDSALYLCASSYPRDRATYNEQFFGPGTRLTVL.